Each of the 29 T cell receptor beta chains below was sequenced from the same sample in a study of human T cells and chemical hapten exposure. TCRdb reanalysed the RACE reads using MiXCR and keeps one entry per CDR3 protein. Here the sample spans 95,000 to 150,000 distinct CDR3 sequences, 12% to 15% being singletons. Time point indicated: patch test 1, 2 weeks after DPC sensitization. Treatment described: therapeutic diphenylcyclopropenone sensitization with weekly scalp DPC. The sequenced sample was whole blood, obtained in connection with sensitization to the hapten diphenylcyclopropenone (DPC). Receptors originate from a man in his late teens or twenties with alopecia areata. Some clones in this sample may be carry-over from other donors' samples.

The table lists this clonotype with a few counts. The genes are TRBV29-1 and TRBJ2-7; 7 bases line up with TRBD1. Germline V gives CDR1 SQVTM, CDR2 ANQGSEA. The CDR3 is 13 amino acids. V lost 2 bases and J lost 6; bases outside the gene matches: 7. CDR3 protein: CSVERQGVGEQYF. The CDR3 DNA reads TGCAGCGTTGAAAGACAGGGTGTTGGCGAGCAGTACTTC.

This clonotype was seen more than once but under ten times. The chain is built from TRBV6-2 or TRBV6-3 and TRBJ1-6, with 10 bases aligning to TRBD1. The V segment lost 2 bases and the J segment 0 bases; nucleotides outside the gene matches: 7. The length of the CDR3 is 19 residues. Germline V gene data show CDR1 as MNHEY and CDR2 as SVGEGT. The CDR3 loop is CASSYGTGAISSYNSPLHF. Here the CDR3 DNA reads TGTGCCAGCAGTTACGGGACAGGGGCCATTAGCTCCTATAATTCACCCCTCCACTTT.

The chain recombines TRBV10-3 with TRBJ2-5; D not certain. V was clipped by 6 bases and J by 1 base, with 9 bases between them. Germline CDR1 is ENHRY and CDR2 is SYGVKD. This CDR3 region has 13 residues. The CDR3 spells CAIRKQVQETQYF. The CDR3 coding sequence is TGTGCCATCAGGAAGCAAGTCCAAGAGACCCAGTACTTC.

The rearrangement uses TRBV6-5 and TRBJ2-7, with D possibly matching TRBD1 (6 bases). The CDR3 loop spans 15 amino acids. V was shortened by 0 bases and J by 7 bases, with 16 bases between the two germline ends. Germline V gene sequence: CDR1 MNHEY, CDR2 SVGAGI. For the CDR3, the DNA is TGTGCCAGCAGTTACTCATCGATGGGGGCGGAAGAGCAGTACTTC. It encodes CASSYSSMGAEEQYF.

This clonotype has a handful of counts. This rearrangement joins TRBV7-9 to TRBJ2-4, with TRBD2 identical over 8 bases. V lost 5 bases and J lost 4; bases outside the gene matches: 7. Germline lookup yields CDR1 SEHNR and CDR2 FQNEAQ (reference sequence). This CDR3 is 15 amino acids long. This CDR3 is CASSLTLAAKNIQYF. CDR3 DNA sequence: TGTGCCAGCAGCCTGACACTAGCGGCTAAAAACATTCAGTACTTC. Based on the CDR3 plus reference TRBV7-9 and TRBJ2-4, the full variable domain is DTGVSQNPRHKITKRGQNVTFRCDPISEHNRLYWYRQTLGQGPEFLTYFQNEAQLEKSRLLSDRFSAERPKGSFSTLEIQRTEQGDSAMYLCASSLTLAAKNIQYFGAGTRLSVL.

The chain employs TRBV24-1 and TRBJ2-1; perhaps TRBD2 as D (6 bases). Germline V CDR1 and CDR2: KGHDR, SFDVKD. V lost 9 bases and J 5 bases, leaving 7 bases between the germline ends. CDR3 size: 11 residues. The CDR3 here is CATGTHNEQFF. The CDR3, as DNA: TGTGCCACCGGGACTCACAATGAGCAGTTCTTC.

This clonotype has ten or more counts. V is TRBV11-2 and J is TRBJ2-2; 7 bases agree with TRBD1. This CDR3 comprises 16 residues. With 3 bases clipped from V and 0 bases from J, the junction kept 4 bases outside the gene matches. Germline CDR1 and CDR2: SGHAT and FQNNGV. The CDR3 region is CASSFRTGANTGELFF. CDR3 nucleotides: TGTGCCAGCAGCTTTCGGACAGGAGCGAACACCGGGGAGCTGTTTTTT.

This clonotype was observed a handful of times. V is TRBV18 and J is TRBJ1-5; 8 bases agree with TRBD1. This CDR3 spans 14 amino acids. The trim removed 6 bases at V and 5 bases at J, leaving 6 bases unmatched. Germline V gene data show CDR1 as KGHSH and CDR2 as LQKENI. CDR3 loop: CASSRTGTDQPQHF. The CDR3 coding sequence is TGTGCCAGCTCCCGGACAGGGACCGATCAGCCCCAGCATTTT.

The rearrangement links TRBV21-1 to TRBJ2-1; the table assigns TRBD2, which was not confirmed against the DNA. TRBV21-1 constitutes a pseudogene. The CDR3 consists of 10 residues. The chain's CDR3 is CARIPAEQFF. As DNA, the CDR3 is TGTGCCAGAATTCCCGCCGAGCAGTTCTTC.

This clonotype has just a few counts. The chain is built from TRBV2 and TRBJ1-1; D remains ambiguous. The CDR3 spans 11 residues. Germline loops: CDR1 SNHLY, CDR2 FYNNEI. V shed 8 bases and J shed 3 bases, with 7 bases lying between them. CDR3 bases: TGTGCCAGCGGTAGGTACACTGAAGCTTTCTTT. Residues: CASGRYTEAFF.

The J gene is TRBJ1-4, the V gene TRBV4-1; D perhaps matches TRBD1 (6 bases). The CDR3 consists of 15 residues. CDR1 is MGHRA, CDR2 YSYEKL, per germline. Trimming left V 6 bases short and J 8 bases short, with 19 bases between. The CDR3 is CASSRAAGVWEKLFF. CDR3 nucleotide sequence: TGCGCCAGCAGTCGAGCCGCAGGGGTTTGGGAAAAACTGTTTTTT.

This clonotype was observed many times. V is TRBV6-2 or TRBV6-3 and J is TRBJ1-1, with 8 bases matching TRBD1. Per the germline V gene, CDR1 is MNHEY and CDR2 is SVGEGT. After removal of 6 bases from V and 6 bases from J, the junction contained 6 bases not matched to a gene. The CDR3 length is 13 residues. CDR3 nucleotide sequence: TGTGCCAGCAGAAGACAGGGGTTTCCTGAAGCTTTCTTT. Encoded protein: CASRRQGFPEAFF.

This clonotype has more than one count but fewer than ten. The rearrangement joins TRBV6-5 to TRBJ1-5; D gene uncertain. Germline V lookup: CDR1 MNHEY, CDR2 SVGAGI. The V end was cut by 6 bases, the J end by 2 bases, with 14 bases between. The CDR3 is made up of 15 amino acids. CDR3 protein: CASRSTSRGNQPQHF. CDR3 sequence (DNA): TGTGCCAGCAGATCCACATCGCGGGGCAATCAGCCCCAGCATTTT.

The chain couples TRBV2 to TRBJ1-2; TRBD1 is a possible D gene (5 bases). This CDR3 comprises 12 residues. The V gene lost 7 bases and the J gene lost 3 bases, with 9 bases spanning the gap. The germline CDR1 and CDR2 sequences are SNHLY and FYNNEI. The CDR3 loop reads CASKGTDYGYTF. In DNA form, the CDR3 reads TGTGCCAGCAAGGGGACGGACTATGGCTACACCTTC.

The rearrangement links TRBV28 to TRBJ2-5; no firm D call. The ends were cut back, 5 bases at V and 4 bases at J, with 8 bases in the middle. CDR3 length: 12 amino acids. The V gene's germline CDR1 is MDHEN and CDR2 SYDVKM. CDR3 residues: CASSTTLETQYF. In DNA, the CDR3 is TGTGCCAGCAGTACCACCTTAGAGACCCAGTACTTC.

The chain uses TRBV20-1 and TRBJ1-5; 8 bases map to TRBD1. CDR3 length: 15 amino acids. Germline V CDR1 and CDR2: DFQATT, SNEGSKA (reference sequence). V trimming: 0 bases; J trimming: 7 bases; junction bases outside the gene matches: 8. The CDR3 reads CSARDPGGAGQPQHF. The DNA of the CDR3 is TGCAGTGCTAGAGATCCAGGGGGCGCCGGACAGCCCCAGCATTTT.

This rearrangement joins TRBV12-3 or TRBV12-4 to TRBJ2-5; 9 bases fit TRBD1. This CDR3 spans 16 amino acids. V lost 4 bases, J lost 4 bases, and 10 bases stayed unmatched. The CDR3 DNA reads TGTGCCAGCAGTTCTCCCCGGACAGGGGTTAGAGAGACCCAGTACTTC. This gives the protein CASSSPRTGVRETQYF.

CDR3 sequence (DNA): TGTGCCAGCAGCCGGATTTCACCGGGACAGCAAAATACAGCCTATAATTCACCCCTCCACTTT. It is translated as CASSRISPGQQNTAYNSPLHF. J is TRBJ1-6 and V is TRBV4-2; 7 bases fit TRBD1. CDR1 and CDR2 (germline): LGHNA, YNFKEQ. The V and J ends lost 4 bases and 2 bases, in that order; junction bases with no gene match: 20. The CDR3 extends over 21 amino acids.

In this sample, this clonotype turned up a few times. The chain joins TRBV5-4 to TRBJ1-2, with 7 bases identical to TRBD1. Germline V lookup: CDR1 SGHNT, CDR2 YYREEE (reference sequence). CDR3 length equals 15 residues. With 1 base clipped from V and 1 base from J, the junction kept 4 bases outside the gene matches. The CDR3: CASSLRDSINYGYTF. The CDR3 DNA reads TGTGCCAGCAGCTTGAGGGACAGCATTAACTATGGCTACACCTTC.

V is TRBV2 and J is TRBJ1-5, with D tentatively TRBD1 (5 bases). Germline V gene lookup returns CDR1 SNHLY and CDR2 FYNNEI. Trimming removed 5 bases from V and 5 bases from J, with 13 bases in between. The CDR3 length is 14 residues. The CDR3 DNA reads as TGTGCCAGCAGTTACGACAGAAACTATCAGCCCCAGCATTTT. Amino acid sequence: CASSYDRNYQPQHF.

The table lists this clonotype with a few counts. The CDR3 coding sequence is TGTGCCAGCAGCCCTGACAATGGGCGGTCACCCCTCCACTTT. Translating it yields CASSPDNGRSPLHF. This chain joins TRBV13 and TRBJ1-6; the D is unclear. V gave up 5 bases and J gave up 10 bases, with 15 bases separating them. Germline CDR1 PRHDT, CDR2 FYEKMQ (reference sequence). This CDR3 has 14 amino acids.

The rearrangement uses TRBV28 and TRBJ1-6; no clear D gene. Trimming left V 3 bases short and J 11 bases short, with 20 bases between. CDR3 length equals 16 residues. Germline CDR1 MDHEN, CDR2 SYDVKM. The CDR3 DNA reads TGTGCCAGCAGTTTGCGGGCGGGCGTCGGTAAGACACCCCTCCACTTT. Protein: CASSLRAGVGKTPLHF.

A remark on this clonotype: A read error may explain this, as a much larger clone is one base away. The CDR3: CASSLGRSNQLQHF. The CDR3 DNA sequence: TGTGCCAGCAGCTTAGGCCGGAGCAATCAGCTCCAGCATTTT. This chain uses TRBV7-2 with TRBJ1-5; D remains unclear. Germline CDR1 is SGHTA and CDR2 is FQGNSA. The CDR3 runs to 14 residues.

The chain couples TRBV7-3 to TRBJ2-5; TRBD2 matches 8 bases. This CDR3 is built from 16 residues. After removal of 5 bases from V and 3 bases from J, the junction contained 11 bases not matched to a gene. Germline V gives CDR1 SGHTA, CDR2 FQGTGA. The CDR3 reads CASSQGGGGPEETQYF. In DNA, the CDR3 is TGTGCCAGCAGCCAAGGCGGCGGGGGGCCGGAAGAGACCCAGTACTTC.

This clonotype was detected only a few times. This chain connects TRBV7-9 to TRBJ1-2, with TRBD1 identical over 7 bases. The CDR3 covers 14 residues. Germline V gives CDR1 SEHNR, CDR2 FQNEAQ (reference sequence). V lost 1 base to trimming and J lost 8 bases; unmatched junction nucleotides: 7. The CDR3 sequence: CASSLVGGDGGYTF. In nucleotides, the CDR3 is TGTGCCAGCAGCTTAGTAGGGGGCGATGGCGGCTACACCTTC.

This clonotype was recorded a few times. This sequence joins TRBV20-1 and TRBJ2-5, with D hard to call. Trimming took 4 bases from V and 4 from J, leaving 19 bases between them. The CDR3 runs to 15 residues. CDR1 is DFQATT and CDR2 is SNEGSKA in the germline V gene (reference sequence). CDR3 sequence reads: CSANLRAGRGETQYF. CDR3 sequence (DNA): TGCAGTGCTAATTTACGGGCCGGTCGAGGAGAGACCCAGTACTTC.

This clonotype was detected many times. The CDR3 here is CASSSRTPRGRRDMNTEAFF. The DNA for the CDR3 is TGTGCCAGCAGTTCCAGAACACCCCGCGGACGAAGGGACATGAACACTGAAGCTTTCTTT. The J gene is TRBJ1-1, the V gene TRBV27; a possible D gene is TRBD1 (6 bases). The CDR3 covers 20 residues. V lost 4 bases to trimming and J lost 0 bases, with 27 bases between them. CDR1 is MNHEY, CDR2 SMNVEV, per germline (reference sequence).

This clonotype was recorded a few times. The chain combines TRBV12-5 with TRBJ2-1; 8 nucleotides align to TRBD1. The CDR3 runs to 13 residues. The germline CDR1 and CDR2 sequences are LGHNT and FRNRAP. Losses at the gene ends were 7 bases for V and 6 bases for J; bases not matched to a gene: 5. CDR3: CASALDRANEQFF. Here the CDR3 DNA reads TGTGCTAGTGCCCTGGACAGGGCCAATGAGCAGTTCTTC.

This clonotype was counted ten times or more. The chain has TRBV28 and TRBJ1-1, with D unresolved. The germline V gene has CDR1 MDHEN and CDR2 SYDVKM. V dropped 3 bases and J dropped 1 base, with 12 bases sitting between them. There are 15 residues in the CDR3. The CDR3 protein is CASSLGGRPNTEAFF. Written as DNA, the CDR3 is TGTGCCAGCAGTTTGGGAGGCAGACCGAACACTGAAGCTTTCTTT.